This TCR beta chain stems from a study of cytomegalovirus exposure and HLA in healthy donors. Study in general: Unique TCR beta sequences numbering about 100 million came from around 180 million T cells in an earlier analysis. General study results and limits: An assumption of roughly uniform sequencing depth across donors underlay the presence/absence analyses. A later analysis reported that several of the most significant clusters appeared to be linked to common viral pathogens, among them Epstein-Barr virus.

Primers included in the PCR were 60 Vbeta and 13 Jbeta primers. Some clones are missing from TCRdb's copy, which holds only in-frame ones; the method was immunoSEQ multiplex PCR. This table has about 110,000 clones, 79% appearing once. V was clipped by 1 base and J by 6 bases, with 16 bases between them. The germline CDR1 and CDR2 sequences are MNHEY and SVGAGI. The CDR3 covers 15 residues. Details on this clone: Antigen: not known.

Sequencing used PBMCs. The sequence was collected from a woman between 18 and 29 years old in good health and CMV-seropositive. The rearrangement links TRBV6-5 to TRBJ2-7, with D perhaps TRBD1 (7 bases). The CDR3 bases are TGTGCCAGCAGTTACTTGGGGCAGGGGGGAGGCGAGCAGTACTTC. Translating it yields CASSYLGQGGGEQYF.